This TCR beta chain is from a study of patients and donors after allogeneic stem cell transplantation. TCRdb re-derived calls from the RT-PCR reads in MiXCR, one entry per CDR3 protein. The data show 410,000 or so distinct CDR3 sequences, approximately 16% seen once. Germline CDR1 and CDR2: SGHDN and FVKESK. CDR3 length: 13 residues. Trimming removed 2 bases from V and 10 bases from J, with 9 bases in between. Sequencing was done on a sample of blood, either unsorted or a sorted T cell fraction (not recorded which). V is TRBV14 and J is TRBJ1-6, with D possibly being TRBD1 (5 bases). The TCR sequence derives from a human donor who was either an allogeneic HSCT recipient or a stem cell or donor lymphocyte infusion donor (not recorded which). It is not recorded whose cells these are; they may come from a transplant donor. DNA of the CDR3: TGTGCCAGCAGCCAAAAACGGGGGTCACCCCTCCACTTT. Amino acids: CASSQKRGSPLHF.